A selection of T cell receptor beta chains follows, all from one sample in a study of radiotherapy plus CTLA-4 blockade in lung cancer. TCRdb keeps only in-frame clones here, not all; method: immunoSEQ multiplex PCR. Altogether more than 90,000 clones are present, approximately 86% being singletons, with the ten largest covering 4.5% to 6%. This sample comprised peripheral blood, obtained from a patient treated with radiotherapy plus ipilimumab. The receptors stem from a human donor with non-small cell lung cancer that progressed on radiotherapy plus ipilimumab. Each CDR3 is given with its conserved first and last residue. The D gene is left open where the match is weak. Not every row has a clone size; where given, it reads once, few, many or a size class.

J: TRBJ2-3
D: TRBD1
size: -
V: TRBV30
DNA: TGTGCCTGGAGCCGAGGACAGGCAGATACGCAGTATTTT
CDR3: CAWSRGQADTQYF

J: TRBJ1-1
D: -
size: -
V: TRBV5-4
DNA: TGTGCCAGCAGCTTGCGGTTGGGGGTTGGGAACACTGAAGCTTTCTTT
CDR3: CASSLRLGVGNTEAFF

J: TRBJ1-4
D: TRBD1
size: -
V: TRBV4-2
DNA: TGTGCCAGCAGCCAAGAAGGTACAGGGGGTAATGAAAAACTGTTTTTT
CDR3: CASSQEGTGGNEKLFF

J: TRBJ1-2
D: -
size: -
V: TRBV2
DNA: TGTGCCAGCAGTGGGACGGCGAACTCGGGCTACACCTTC
CDR3: CASSGTANSGYTF

J: TRBJ2-7
D: -
size: -
V: TRBV7-3
DNA: TGTGCCAGCAGCTTATTGGGGGGCTACGAGCAGTACTTC
CDR3: CASSLLGGYEQYF

J: TRBJ2-1
D: -
size: -
V: TRBV18
DNA: TGTGCCAGCTCACCGTCGACCGGATACAATGAGCAGTTCTTC
CDR3: CASSPSTGYNEQFF

J: TRBJ1-5
D: -
size: -
V: TRBV18
DNA: TGTGCCAGCTCGGACATTAGCAATCAGCCCCAGCATTTT
CDR3: CASSDISNQPQHF

J: TRBJ2-5
D: TRBD2
size: -
V: TRBV6-1
DNA: TGTGCCAGCAGCGGACTAGCGGGAAAGGGTGGGACCCAGTACTTC
CDR3: CASSGLAGKGGTQYF

J: TRBJ2-1
D: TRBD2
size: -
V: TRBV19
DNA: TGTGCCAGTAGTATCCAACTAGCGGGAGGAGACAATGAGCAGTTCTTC
CDR3: CASSIQLAGGDNEQFF

J: TRBJ1-1
D: TRBD1
size: -
V: TRBV30
DNA: TGTGCCTGGAGTGGGGACAGGGGGCCTGAAGCTTTCTTT
CDR3: CAWSGDRGPEAFF

J: TRBJ1-2
D: -
size: -
V: TRBV5-5
DNA: TGTGCCAGCAGCTCGACAGGTCTCTATGGCTACACCTTC
CDR3: CASSSTGLYGYTF

J: TRBJ2-7
D: TRBD2
size: -
V: TRBV7-7
DNA: TGTGCTAGCAGCCCACTAGCGGGAGGAAACTACGAGCAGTACTTC
CDR3: CASSPLAGGNYEQYF

J: TRBJ2-7
D: -
size: once
V: TRBV6-1
DNA: TGTGCCAGCAGTAGTACGTCCGAGCAGTACTTC
CDR3: CASSSTSEQYF

J: TRBJ2-7
D: -
size: -
V: TRBV27
DNA: TGTGCCAGCAGTTTATCTGCGACAAACTACGAGCAGTACTTC
CDR3: CASSLSATNYEQYF

J: TRBJ2-3
D: TRBD2
size: -
V: TRBV7-8
DNA: TGTGCCAGCAGCTTGGTCATTGGGGAGCGGGAGGATTCAGATACGCAGTATTTT
CDR3: CASSLVIGEREDSDTQYF

J: TRBJ1-5
D: TRBD1
size: -
V: TRBV18
DNA: TGTGCCAGCTCGAGGTCCCCAACAGGGGCAGGACAGCCCCAGCATTTT
CDR3: CASSRSPTGAGQPQHF

J: TRBJ2-6
D: -
size: -
V: TRBV5-1
DNA: TGCGCCAGCAGCTGGGACGGCACCGGGGCCAACGTCCTGACTTTC
CDR3: CASSWDGTGANVLTF

J: TRBJ1-5
D: TRBD1
size: -
V: TRBV19
DNA: TGTGCCAGCAGGAAGGGGGACAGTAGCAATCAGCCCCAGCATTTT
CDR3: CASRKGDSSNQPQHF

J: TRBJ1-1
D: -
size: -
V: TRBV19
DNA: TGTGCCAGTAGTGTGAGCTGGAACACTGAAGCTTTCTTT
CDR3: CASSVSWNTEAFF

J: TRBJ2-3
D: -
size: -
V: TRBV6-1
DNA: TGTGCCAGCAGTGTTAGGGCTTCCACAGATACGCAGTATTTT
CDR3: CASSVRASTDTQYF

J: TRBJ2-1
D: TRBD2
size: -
V: TRBV11-2
DNA: TGTGCCAGCAGCTTAGAAGCGGGATCCTACAATGAGCAGTTCTTC
CDR3: CASSLEAGSYNEQFF

J: TRBJ2-3
D: -
size: -
V: TRBV7-9
DNA: TGTGCCAGCAGCCTCAGCGGGAGCACAGATACGCAGTATTTT
CDR3: CASSLSGSTDTQYF

J: TRBJ2-5
D: -
size: -
V: TRBV2
DNA: TGTGCCAGCAGTGGGAGCCGGGAGTGGGAGACCCAGTACTTC
CDR3: CASSGSREWETQYF

J: TRBJ1-4
D: -
size: -
V: TRBV6-6
DNA: TGTGCCAGCAGTTACCGGGACACTGAAAAACTGTTTTTT
CDR3: CASSYRDTEKLFF

J: TRBJ1-4
D: -
size: -
V: TRBV27
DNA: TGTGCCAGCAGTTTTTCCCGCCGACTTCGCGGTCACGGGTCCACTAATGAAAAACTGTTTTTT
CDR3: CASSFSRRLRGHGSTNEKLFF

J: TRBJ2-3
D: -
size: once
V: TRBV11-3
DNA: TGTGCCAGCAGCTTAGACGGCCGGGACACTGGACGAGATACGCAGTATTTT
CDR3: CASSLDGRDTGRDTQYF

J: TRBJ2-1
D: TRBD1
size: -
V: TRBV5-1
DNA: TGCGCCAGCAGGAAGGGACAGGGGTACTACAATGAGCAGTTCTTC
CDR3: CASRKGQGYYNEQFF

J: TRBJ2-7
D: -
size: -
V: TRBV19
DNA: TGTGCCAGTAGTCCTCGGGAGAAGGACGAGCAGTACTTC
CDR3: CASSPREKDEQYF

J: TRBJ2-1
D: TRBD1
size: -
V: TRBV9
DNA: TGTGCCAGCAGCGCCCCGGGACAGGGAACATACAATGAGCAGTTCTTC
CDR3: CASSAPGQGTYNEQFF

J: TRBJ2-1
D: TRBD2
size: -
V: TRBV5-6
DNA: TGTGCCAGCAGCCCGGGACTAGCGGGACCTAATGAGCAGTTCTTC
CDR3: CASSPGLAGPNEQFF

J: TRBJ2-7
D: -
size: -
V: TRBV6-1
DNA: TGTGCCAGCAGTGAAAGTCTTACGGGGGGCAAGATGTACGAGCAGTACTTC
CDR3: CASSESLTGGKMYEQYF

J: TRBJ2-2
D: TRBD1
size: -
V: TRBV5-4
DNA: TGTGCCAGCAGGTCGGACAGGGCCGGGGAGCTGTTTTTT
CDR3: CASRSDRAGELFF

J: TRBJ2-3
D: TRBD2
size: -
V: TRBV2
DNA: TGTGCCAGCAGCTTCGGACTAGCGCGTAGCACAGATACGCAGTATTTT
CDR3: CASSFGLARSTDTQYF

J: TRBJ1-1
D: -
size: -
V: TRBV14
DNA: TGTGCCAGCAGCACTTCCTTAAACACTGAAGCTTTCTTT
CDR3: CASSTSLNTEAFF

J: TRBJ2-6
D: -
size: -
V: TRBV4-1
DNA: TGCGCCAGCAGCCAAGAAGGGTTGAGGAGAGGGTTCTCTGGGGCCAACGTCCTGACTTTC
CDR3: CASSQEGLRRGFSGANVLTF

J: TRBJ2-1
D: -
size: -
V: TRBV7-3
DNA: TGTGCCAGCAGCTCCCCGGAGGTAGCAGTCGCCTACAATGAGCAGTTCTTC
CDR3: CASSSPEVAVAYNEQFF

J: TRBJ2-1
D: TRBD2
size: -
V: TRBV27
DNA: TGTGCCAGCAGTTTACTAGCGGGCTACAATGAGCAGTTCTTC
CDR3: CASSLLAGYNEQFF

J: TRBJ1-4
D: -
size: -
V: TRBV7-9
DNA: TGTGCCAGCAGCTCTAGAGTCGGGATAGGCGATGAAAAACTGTTTTTT
CDR3: CASSSRVGIGDEKLFF

J: TRBJ2-5
D: TRBD2
size: -
V: TRBV7-8
DNA: TGTGCCAGCAGCTTACCTACTAGCGGGAGGGCCAAGGAGACCCAGTACTTC
CDR3: CASSLPTSGRAKETQYF

J: TRBJ2-7
D: -
size: -
V: TRBV2
DNA: TGTGCCAGCAGTGAGGAAGTAGGAAGCTCCTACGAGCAGTACTTC
CDR3: CASSEEVGSSYEQYF

J: TRBJ2-1
D: TRBD2
size: -
V: TRBV19
DNA: TGTGCCAGTAGTGCTGGGACTAGCGGGAGTGGCAATGAGCAGTTCTTC
CDR3: CASSAGTSGSGNEQFF

J: TRBJ2-1
D: TRBD2
size: -
V: TRBV7-8
DNA: TGTGCCAGCAGCTTAGTTGTGACTAGCAGTCACGGGGAGCAGTTCTTC
CDR3: CASSLVVTSSHGEQFF

J: TRBJ2-7
D: -
size: few
V: TRBV5-4
DNA: TGTGCCAGCAGCACGGACGGAGCCTACGAGCAGTACTTC
CDR3: CASSTDGAYEQYF

J: TRBJ2-3
D: TRBD2
size: -
V: TRBV9
DNA: TGTGCCAGCAGCTTAGGACTAGCGGGAAGGGACACGCAGTATTTT
CDR3: CASSLGLAGRDTQYF

J: TRBJ2-5
D: TRBD2
size: -
V: TRBV12-5
DNA: TGTGCTAGTGGGACCGGGACTAGCGACCAAGAGACCCAGTACTTC
CDR3: CASGTGTSDQETQYF

J: TRBJ2-5
D: TRBD2
size: -
V: TRBV18
DNA: TGTGCCAGCTCATCGGGAGGGGAGACCCAGTACTTC
CDR3: CASSSGGETQYF

J: TRBJ2-2
D: -
size: -
V: TRBV28
DNA: TGTGCCAGCAGTTTATGGCCAGGGGAAAACACCGGGGAGCTGTTTTTT
CDR3: CASSLWPGENTGELFF

J: TRBJ2-7
D: TRBD2
size: -
V: TRBV4-2
DNA: TGTGCCAGCAGCCAGGGACCGGGACTAGCGGGAGGGGAGCAGTACTTC
CDR3: CASSQGPGLAGGEQYF

J: TRBJ2-3
D: TRBD2
size: -
V: TRBV4-1
DNA: TGCGCCAGCAGCCAAGAGGGGGCAGGGGCTAGCGGGAGTAGGGCAGATACGCAGTATTTT
CDR3: CASSQEGAGASGSRADTQYF